One sample yielded the 17 T cell receptor beta chains listed below, sequenced in a study of blood T cell repertoires in COVID-19. Generated by immunoSEQ multiplex PCR, the TCRdb table keeps only in-frame clones and is missing some. Of 180,000 or so clones listed, around 87% were seen once; the top ten hold 0.99%. Material: peripheral blood. These TCRs come from a man aged 18 to 30 with acute or convalescent COVID-19.

The rearrangement joins TRBV7-3 to TRBJ2-1; 9 positions match TRBD2. This CDR3 region has 15 residues. The junction had 3 bases not matched to a gene; V was cut back by 5 bases and J by 1 base. CDR1 is SGHTA and CDR2 is FQGTGA in the germline V gene. CDR3 coding DNA: TGTGCCAGCAGCATTAGCGGGGGTTCCTACAATGAGCAGTTCTTC. Translation: CASSISGGSYNEQFF.

This clone was counted only a few times. This chain uses TRBV30 with TRBJ1-1; TRBD1 aligns across 8 bases. Germline CDR1 reads GTSNPN; CDR2 reads SVGIG (reference sequence). After removal of 4 bases from V and 0 bases from J, the junction contained 16 bases not matched to a gene. The length of the CDR3 is 18 residues. The CDR3: CAWNPDRVGIGMNTEAFF. Here the CDR3 DNA reads TGTGCCTGGAATCCGGACAGGGTGGGGATTGGGATGAACACTGAAGCTTTCTTT.

The chain employs TRBV21-1 and TRBJ1-5; no DNA check was done on the table's D call, TRBD1. TRBV21-1 is given as a pseudogene. The CDR3 has 12 amino acids. The CDR3 DNA sequence: TGTGCCCCAAGGGGGAACAATCAGCCCCAGCATTTT. This translates into CAPRGNNQPQHF.

As DNA, the CDR3 is TGTGCCAGCTCACCAAGGGGGCGCGGGACTGAAGCTTTCTTT. It is translated as CASSPRGRGTEAFF. The chain couples TRBV18 to TRBJ1-1; 7 bases are a match to TRBD1. Germline lookup yields CDR1 KGHSH and CDR2 LQKENI. The J segment lost 5 bases and the V segment lost 2 bases, leaving 5 bases of the junction unmatched. CDR3 size: 14 residues. The whole variable domain, filled in from reference TRBV18 and TRBJ1-1, reads NAGVMQNPRHLVRRRGQEARLRCSPMKGHSHVYWYRQLPEEGLKFMVYLQKENIIDESGMPKERFSAEFPKEGPSILRIQQVVRGDSAAYFCASSPRGRGTEAFFGQGTRLTVV.

This clone was seen just once. V usage is TRBV6-1 and J usage is TRBJ1-4; no firm D call. The CDR3 totals 15 residues. From germline, CDR1 is MNHNS and CDR2 SASEGT. The V end was cut by 1 base, the J end by 8 bases, with 14 bases between. The CDR3 here is CASSEGTRVREKLFF. CDR3 bases: TGTGCCAGCAGTGAAGGGACGAGGGTGCGAGAAAAACTGTTTTTT.

The V gene is TRBV10-3, the J gene TRBJ1-5; the D gene is possibly TRBD1 (6 bases). Germline V gene lookup returns CDR1 ENHRY and CDR2 SYGVKD. The CDR3 has 12 residues. Trimming left V 10 bases short and J 3 bases short, with 10 bases between. The CDR3 spells CATGQNNQPQHF. For the CDR3, the DNA is TGTGCCACTGGACAGAACAATCAGCCCCAGCATTTT.

The gene calls are TRBV3-1 (or the pseudogene TRBV3-2) and TRBJ1-3; no clear D gene. With 4 bases removed from V and 0 bases from J, the gap between germline ends came to 7 bases. Germline CDR1 and CDR2: LGHDT and YNNKEL (reference sequence). The CDR3 is 14 amino acids. The CDR3 protein is CASSPTSSGNTIYF. DNA of the CDR3: TGTGCCAGCAGCCCCACGAGCTCTGGAAACACCATATATTTT.

This chain links TRBV6-5 with TRBJ2-7, with 8 nucleotides matching TRBD1. Germline V gene sequence: CDR1 MNHEY, CDR2 SVGAGI. The CDR3 loop spans 14 amino acids. V lost 6 bases, J lost 2 bases, and 6 bases stayed unmatched. As DNA, the CDR3 is TGTGCCAGCAGCGCCCAACAGGGGGCCTACGAGCAGTACGTC. Its protein product is CASSAQQGAYEQYV.

The J gene is TRBJ1-2, the V gene TRBV28; D possibly corresponds to TRBD1 (6 bases). V was pared by 5 bases and J by 3 bases, with 13 bases between. The length of the CDR3 is 14 residues. Germline V gene data show CDR1 as MDHEN and CDR2 as SYDVKM. The CDR3: CASSPAHRDYGYTF. The CDR3 bases are TGTGCCAGCAGTCCCGCCCACAGGGACTATGGCTACACCTTC.

V is TRBV2 and J is TRBJ1-6, with D possibly being TRBD1 (5 bases). This CDR3 is 14 amino acids long. Trimming stripped 8 bases from V and 6 bases from J, with 14 bases between. Germline lookup yields CDR1 SNHLY and CDR2 FYNNEI. CDR3 DNA: TGTGCCAGCTCCAGGGTCGCGGCTAATTCACCCCTCCACTTT. Translated: CASSRVAANSPLHF.

The chain combines TRBV27 with TRBJ2-5; TRBD2 is a possible D gene (6 bases). Germline assignment: CDR1 MNHEY and CDR2 SMNVEV (reference sequence). The CDR3 is 14 amino acids. Trimming took 3 bases from V and 5 from J, leaving 13 bases between them. This chain's CDR3 is CASSFSGLAETQYF. As DNA, the CDR3 is TGTGCCAGCAGTTTCTCGGGACTTGCTGAGACCCAGTACTTC.

With regard to this clone: Additional DNA sequences in this sample encode the identical CDR3. V and J are TRBV5-8 and TRBJ1-4, with D tentatively TRBD1 (6 bases). The V end was cut by 4 bases, the J end by 4 bases, with 8 bases between. The CDR3 spans 13 residues. Germline values: CDR1 SGHTS, CDR2 YDEGEE. The chain's CDR3 is CASSGGLNEKLFF. CDR3 in DNA: TGTGCCAGCAGCGGGGGCCTTAATGAAAAACTGTTTTTT. Using reference TRBV5-8 and TRBJ1-4 for the parts outside the CDR3, the full variable domain is EAGVTQSPTHLIKTRGQQATLRCSPISGHTSVYWYQQALGLGLQFLLWYDEGEERNRGNFPPRFSGRQFPNYSSELNVNALELEDSALYLCASSGGLNEKLFFGSGTQLSVL.

Only a few counts were recorded for this clone. The V and J genes are TRBV6-6 and TRBJ1-2; D ambiguous. The CDR3 has 16 amino acids. The germline V gene has CDR1 MNHNY and CDR2 SVGAGI (reference sequence). Between the trimmed V and J ends, which lost 0 bases and 8 bases, there was a span of 19 bases. CDR3 in DNA: TGTGCCAGCAGTTACTCAGGGCGGCAATCAATAGCGGGCTACACCTTC. Encoded protein: CASSYSGRQSIAGYTF.

This chain links TRBV4-2 with TRBJ2-2; 14 bases map to TRBD2. Germline CDR1 is LGHNA and CDR2 is YNFKEQ. The CDR3 covers 18 residues. Trimming cost V 0 bases and J 7 bases; bases outside gene matches: 7. CDR3 residues: CASSQETSGGARFGELFF. CDR3 in DNA: TGTGCCAGCAGCCAAGAGACTAGCGGGGGGGCGAGGTTCGGGGAGCTGTTTTTT.

This clone was seen more than once but under ten times. CDR3: CASSSSQGIEQYV. CDR3 sequence (DNA): TGTGCCAGCAGCTCGTCACAGGGCATCGAGCAGTACGTC. The rearrangement uses TRBV5-4 and TRBJ2-7, with D perhaps TRBD1 (6 bases). Germline CDR1 and CDR2: SGHNT and YYREEE (reference sequence). V dropped 3 bases and J dropped 6 bases, with 13 bases sitting between them. CDR3 length: 13 amino acids.

The rearrangement joins TRBV30 to TRBJ1-5; no definite D call. From germline, CDR1 is GTSNPN and CDR2 SVGIG (reference sequence). Trimming stripped 0 bases from V and 5 bases from J, with 14 bases between. This CDR3 contains 15 residues. The CDR3 loop reads CAWSVRSYADQPQHF. In DNA, the CDR3 is TGTGCCTGGAGTGTACGGTCGTATGCTGATCAGCCCCAGCATTTT.

V gene TRBV24-1 combines with J gene TRBJ1-2; tentative D call: TRBD1 (5 bases). CDR1 KGHDR and CDR2 SFDVKD come from the germline V gene. Deletions cut 6 bases from V and 6 bases from J, with 10 bases between. This CDR3 is 12 amino acids long. The CDR3 sequence: CATSNSGHGYTF. CDR3 nucleotides: TGTGCCACCAGTAATTCAGGGCATGGCTACACCTTC.